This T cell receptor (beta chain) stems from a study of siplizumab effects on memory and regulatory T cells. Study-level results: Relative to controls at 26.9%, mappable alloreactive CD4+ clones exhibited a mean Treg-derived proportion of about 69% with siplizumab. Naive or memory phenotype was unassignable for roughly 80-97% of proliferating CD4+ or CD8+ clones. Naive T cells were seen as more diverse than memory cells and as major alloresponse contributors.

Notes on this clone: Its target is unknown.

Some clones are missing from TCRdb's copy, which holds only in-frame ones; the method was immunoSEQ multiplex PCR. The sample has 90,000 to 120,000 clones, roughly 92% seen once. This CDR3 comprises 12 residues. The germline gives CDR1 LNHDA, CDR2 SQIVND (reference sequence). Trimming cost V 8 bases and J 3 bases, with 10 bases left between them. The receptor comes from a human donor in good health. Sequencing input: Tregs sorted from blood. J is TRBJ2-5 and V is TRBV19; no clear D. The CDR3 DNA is TGTGCCAGTTCGAAAAATAAAGAGACCCAGTACTTC. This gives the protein CASSKNKETQYF.